The 16 T cell receptor beta chains below all came from one sample that was sequenced in a study of CD8 T cells in Susac syndrome (dated 2019 in TCRdb). The library was built by means of the immunoSEQ multiplex PCR assay. RNA was extracted using the RNeasy kit, and roughly 0.45 to 1 microgram was reverse transcribed with random hexamers. Using fastp trimming at Q25 and MiXCR clonotype assembly, TCRdb reanalyzed the public sequencing data and kept in-frame beta chains. For every CDR3 protein sequence, its rows merge into one entry that carries the most common genes and DNA. In all, the sample holds about 150,000 distinct CDR3 sequences, and approximately 94% of those were seen once. Approximately 0.08% of the sample belongs to the ten largest clones. Material for sequencing was CD4+ T cells from PBMCs. The receptors come from a human donor with Susac syndrome.

This sequence joins TRBV20-1 and TRBJ2-5; the D call may be TRBD1 or TRBD2 (6 bases each). Per germline, CDR1 DFQATT and CDR2 SNEGSKA (reference sequence). Deletions cut 0 bases from V and 5 bases from J, with 16 bases between. CDR3 length equals 15 residues. The CDR3 coding sequence is TGCAGTGCTAGAGATCCCTGGGGGGCCGGGGAGACCCAGTACTTC. Translated: CSARDPWGAGETQYF.

V gene TRBV14 combines with J gene TRBJ1-1; the D gene is possibly TRBD1 (5 bases). The CDR3 extends over 15 amino acids. Germline values: CDR1 SGHDN, CDR2 FVKESK. V shed 2 bases and J shed 0 bases, with 10 bases lying between them. This CDR3 reads CASSQQGLMNTEAFF. In nucleotides, the CDR3 is TGTGCCAGCAGCCAACAGGGTCTGATGAACACTGAAGCTTTCTTT.

The chain combines TRBV24-1 with TRBJ2-1, with a possible D match to TRBD2 (6 bases). Deletions cut 2 bases from V and 1 base from J, with 8 bases between. The CDR3 sequence is 15 residues long. CDR1 is KGHDR and CDR2 is SFDVKD in the germline V gene. CDR3 sequence reads: CATSDSRESYNEQFF. The CDR3 nucleotides are TGTGCCACCAGTGATTCGCGGGAATCCTACAATGAGCAGTTCTTC.

This chain joins TRBV4-2 and TRBJ2-1, with 12 positions matching TRBD2. From germline, CDR1 is LGHNA and CDR2 YNFKEQ. The CDR3 runs to 16 residues. V lost 4 bases, J lost 4 bases, and 5 bases stayed unmatched. In DNA, the CDR3 is TGTGCCAGCAGCCGCCGGACTAGCGGGACTTACAATGAGCAGTTCTTC. This codes for CASSRRTSGTYNEQFF.

V gene TRBV3-1 combines with J gene TRBJ1-2; D not resolved. Germline V gene data show CDR1 as LGHDT and CDR2 as YNNKEL (reference sequence). V was pared by 2 bases and J by 7 bases, with 8 bases between. This CDR3 spans 12 amino acids. CDR3 sequence: CASSQNGLGYTF. CDR3 DNA sequence: TGTGCCAGCAGCCAAAATGGACTTGGCTACACCTTC.

The chain couples TRBV7-3 to TRBJ1-2; 7 nucleotides align to TRBD1. Germline values: CDR1 SGHTA, CDR2 FQGTGA. This CDR3 contains 15 residues. Trimming cost V 4 bases and J 3 bases; bases outside gene matches: 8. The CDR3 DNA sequence: TGTGCCAGCAGCTCCACAGGGGCTTCAGACTATGGCTACACCTTC. Protein: CASSSTGASDYGYTF. Supplemented by reference TRBV7-3 and TRBJ1-2, the full variable domain reads GAGVSQTPSNKVTEKGKYVELRCDPISGHTALYWYRQSLGQGPEFLIYFQGTGAADDSGLPNDRFFAVRPEGSVSTLKIQRTERGDSAVYLCASSSTGASDYGYTFGSGTRLTVV.

This chain connects TRBV18 to TRBJ2-1; maybe TRBD1 (5 bases). This CDR3 region has 15 residues. The V and J ends lost 0 bases and 3 bases respectively, with 9 bases between them. CDR1 and CDR2 from the germline V gene are KGHSH and LQKENI. The CDR3 is CASSPPSGNYNEQFF. CDR3 DNA: TGTGCCAGCTCACCACCGTCAGGGAACTACAATGAGCAGTTCTTC. Variable domain in full (rest from reference TRBV18 and TRBJ2-1): NAGVMQNPRHLVRRRGQEARLRCSPMKGHSHVYWYRQLPEEGLKFMVYLQKENIIDESGMPKERFSAEFPKEGPSILRIQQVVRGDSAAYFCASSPPSGNYNEQFFGPGTRLTVL.

The chain is built from TRBV29-1 and TRBJ2-5; no clear D gene. Trimming removed 4 bases at V and 1 base at J, with 13 bases between. Germline CDR1 SQVTM, CDR2 ANQGSEA. The CDR3 spans 14 residues. CDR3 region: CSVGRRAAQETQYF. In DNA form, the CDR3 reads TGCAGCGTTGGGAGACGCGCGGCCCAAGAGACCCAGTACTTC.

The CDR3 nucleotides are TGCGCCAGCGCCGGCCCCTACGAGCAGTACTTC. Protein sequence: CASAGPYEQYF. The rearrangement links TRBV10-2 to TRBJ2-7; D uncertain. V gave up 8 bases and J gave up 2 bases, with 7 bases separating them. This CDR3 contains 11 residues. The V gene's germline CDR1 is WSHSY and CDR2 SAAADI.

V usage is TRBV14 and J usage is TRBJ1-6; D call uncertain. V dropped 1 base and J dropped 5 bases, with 9 bases sitting between them. The CDR3 sequence is 15 residues long. The germline gives CDR1 SGHDN, CDR2 FVKESK. CDR3 sequence (DNA): TGTGCCAGCAGCCAAGGGCAGCGCAATAATTCACCCCTCCACTTT. Translating gives CASSQGQRNNSPLHF.

This clonotype was recorded once. This sequence joins TRBV11-2 and TRBJ2-2; no clear D. CDR3 length: 16 residues. V was cut by 7 bases and J by 0 bases, with 15 bases left in between. Germline lookup yields CDR1 SGHAT and CDR2 FQNNGV. The CDR3 protein is CASNLAGSTNTGELFF. The CDR3, as DNA: TGTGCCAGCAATTTGGCCGGGTCTACGAACACCGGGGAGCTGTTTTTT.

The table lists this clonotype with a count of one. The chain couples TRBV5-1 to TRBJ2-3; 8 bases align to TRBD2. There are 18 residues in the CDR3. V was pared by 4 bases and J by 1 base, with 14 bases of the junction left unmatched. Germline CDR1 SGHRS, CDR2 YFSETQ. The chain's CDR3 is CASSRGSTAAGGTDTQYF. As DNA, the CDR3 is TGCGCCAGCAGCCGCGGAAGTACGGCAGCGGGAGGCACAGATACGCAGTATTTT. The full variable domain, with the rest looked up from reference TRBV5-1 and TRBJ2-3, is KAGVTQTPRYLIKTRGQQVTLSCSPISGHRSVSWYQQTPGQGLQFLFEYFSETQRNKGNFPGRFSGRQFSNSRSEMNVSTLELGDSALYLCASSRGSTAAGGTDTQYFGPGTRLTVL.

The chain employs TRBV2 and TRBJ1-6; weak D call: TRBD1 (5 bases). Germline CDR1 reads SNHLY; CDR2 reads FYNNEI. The CDR3 length is 13 residues. Trimming took off 7 bases at V and 10 bases at J, with 14 bases between the two ends. The CDR3 protein is CASNRRELSPLHF. DNA for the CDR3: TGTGCCAGCAACCGCAGGGAATTGTCACCCCTCCACTTT.

The chain uses TRBV3-1 and TRBJ1-3; D remains unclear. The CDR3 extends over 15 amino acids. The V gene's germline CDR1 is LGHDT and CDR2 YNNKEL (reference sequence). Trimming took 5 bases from V and 2 from J, leaving 13 bases between them. As DNA, the CDR3 is TGTGCCAGCAGCACTGTTCGGCAAGCTGGAAACACCATATATTTT. As protein: CASSTVRQAGNTIYF.

The table lists this clonotype with a count of one. The chain has TRBV25-1 and TRBJ2-5; TRBD1 is a possible D gene (6 bases). Trimming took 2 bases from V and 3 from J, leaving 10 bases between them. The CDR3 covers 14 residues. Germline CDR1 is MGHDK and CDR2 is SYGVNS. CDR3 in DNA: TGTGCCAGCAGTGAACTCCGGGACAAAGAGACCCAGTACTTC. It translates to CASSELRDKETQYF. The complete variable domain, with remaining parts taken from reference TRBV25-1 and TRBJ2-5, reads EADIYQTPRYLVIGTGKKITLECSQTMGHDKMYWYQQDPGMELHLIHYSYGVNSTEKGDLSSESTVSRIRTEHFPLTLESARPSHTSQYLCASSELRDKETQYFGPGTRLLVL.

The CDR3 sequence: CSARDQDRIYEQYF. In DNA, the CDR3 is TGCAGTGCTAGAGATCAGGACAGGATTTACGAGCAGTACTTC. The chain uses TRBV20-1 and TRBJ2-7; 7 bases match TRBD1. This CDR3 comprises 14 residues. Trimming took 0 bases from V and 4 from J; bases not matched to a gene: 6. Germline assignment: CDR1 DFQATT and CDR2 SNEGSKA (reference sequence).